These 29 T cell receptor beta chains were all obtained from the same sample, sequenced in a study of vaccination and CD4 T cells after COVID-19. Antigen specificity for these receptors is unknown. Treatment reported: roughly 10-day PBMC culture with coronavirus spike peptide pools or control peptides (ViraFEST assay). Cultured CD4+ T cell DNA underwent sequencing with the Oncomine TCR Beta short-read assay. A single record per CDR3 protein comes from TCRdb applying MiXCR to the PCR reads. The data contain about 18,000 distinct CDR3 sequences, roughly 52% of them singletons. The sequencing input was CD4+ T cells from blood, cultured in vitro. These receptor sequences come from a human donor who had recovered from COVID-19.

The CDR3 DNA reads TGTGCCAGCAGCGCAACAGGGACCACTGAAGCTTTCTTT. Its translation is CASSATGTTEAFF. This chain links TRBV7-2 with TRBJ1-1; weak D call: TRBD1 (6 bases). V lost 5 bases to trimming and J lost 4 bases, with 11 bases between them. From germline, CDR1 is SGHTA and CDR2 FQGNSA. This CDR3 is 13 amino acids long.

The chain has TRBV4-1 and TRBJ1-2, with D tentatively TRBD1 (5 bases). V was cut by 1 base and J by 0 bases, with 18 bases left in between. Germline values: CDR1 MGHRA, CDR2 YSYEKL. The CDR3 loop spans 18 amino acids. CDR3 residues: CASSQVLITGSANYGYTF. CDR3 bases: TGCGCCAGCAGCCAAGTTCTTATTACAGGATCAGCTAACTATGGCTACACCTTC.

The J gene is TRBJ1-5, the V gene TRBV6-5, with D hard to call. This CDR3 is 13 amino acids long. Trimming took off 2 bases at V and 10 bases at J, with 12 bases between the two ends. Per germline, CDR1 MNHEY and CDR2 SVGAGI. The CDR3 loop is CASSYALSQPQHF. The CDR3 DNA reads TGTGCCAGCAGTTACGCGCTCTCTCAACCCCAGCATTTT.

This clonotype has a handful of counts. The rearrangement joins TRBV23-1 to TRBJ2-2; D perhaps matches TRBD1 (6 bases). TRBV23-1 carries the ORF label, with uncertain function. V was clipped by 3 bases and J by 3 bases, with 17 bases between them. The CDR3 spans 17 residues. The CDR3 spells CASSQMDSYPYTGELFF. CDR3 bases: TGCGCCAGCAGTCAGATGGACAGTTATCCTTACACCGGGGAGCTGTTTTTT.

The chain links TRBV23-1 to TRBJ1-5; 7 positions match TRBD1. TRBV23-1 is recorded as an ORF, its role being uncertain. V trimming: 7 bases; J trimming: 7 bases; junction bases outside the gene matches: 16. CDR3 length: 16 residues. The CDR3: CASITLLRQGGQPQHF. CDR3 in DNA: TGCGCCAGCATTACCCTCCTACGACAGGGAGGGCAGCCCCAGCATTTT.

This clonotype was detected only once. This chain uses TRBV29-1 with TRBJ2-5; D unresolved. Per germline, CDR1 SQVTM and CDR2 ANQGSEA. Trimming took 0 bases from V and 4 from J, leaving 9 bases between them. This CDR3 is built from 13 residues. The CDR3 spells CSVEEGPAETQYF. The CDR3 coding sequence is TGCAGCGTTGAAGAAGGTCCAGCAGAGACCCAGTACTTC. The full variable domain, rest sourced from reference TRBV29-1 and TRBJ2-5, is SAVISQKPSRDICQRGTSLTIQCQVDSQVTMMFWYRQQPGQSLTLIATANQGSEATYESGFVIDKFPISRPNLTFSTLTVSNMSPEDSSIYLCSVEEGPAETQYFGPGTRLLVL.

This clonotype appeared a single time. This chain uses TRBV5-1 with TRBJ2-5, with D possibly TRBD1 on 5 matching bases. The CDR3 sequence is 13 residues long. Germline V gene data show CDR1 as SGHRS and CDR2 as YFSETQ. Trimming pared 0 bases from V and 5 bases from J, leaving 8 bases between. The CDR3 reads CASSLGGRETQYF. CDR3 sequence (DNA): TGCGCCAGCAGCTTGGGGGGCCGGGAGACCCAGTACTTC.

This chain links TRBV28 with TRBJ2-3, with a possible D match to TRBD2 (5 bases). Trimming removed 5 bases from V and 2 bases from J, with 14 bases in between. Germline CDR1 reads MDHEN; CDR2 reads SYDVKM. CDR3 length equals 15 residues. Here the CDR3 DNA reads TGTGCCAGCAGTGACTTGGGGAGCTCCACAGATACGCAGTATTTT. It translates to CASSDLGSSTDTQYF.

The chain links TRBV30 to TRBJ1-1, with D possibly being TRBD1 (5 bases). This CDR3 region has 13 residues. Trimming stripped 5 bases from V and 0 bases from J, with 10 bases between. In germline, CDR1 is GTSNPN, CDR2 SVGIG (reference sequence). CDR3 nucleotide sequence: TGTGCCTGGGGTTTGGGGGTGAACACTGAAGCTTTCTTT. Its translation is CAWGLGVNTEAFF.

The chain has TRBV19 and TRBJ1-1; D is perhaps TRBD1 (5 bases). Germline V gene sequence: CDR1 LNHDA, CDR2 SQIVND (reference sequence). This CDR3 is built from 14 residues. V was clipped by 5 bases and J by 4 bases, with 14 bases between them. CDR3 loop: CASSQQGKGTEAFF. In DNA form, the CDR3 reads TGTGCCAGTAGTCAGCAGGGTAAGGGCACTGAAGCTTTCTTT.

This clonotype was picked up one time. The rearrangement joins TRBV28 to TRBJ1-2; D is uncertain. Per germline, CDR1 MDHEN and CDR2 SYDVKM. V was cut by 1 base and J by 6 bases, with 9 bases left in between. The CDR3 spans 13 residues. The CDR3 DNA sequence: TGTGCCAGCAGTTTATTGCAGGTCGATGGCTACACCTTC. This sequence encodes CASSLLQVDGYTF.

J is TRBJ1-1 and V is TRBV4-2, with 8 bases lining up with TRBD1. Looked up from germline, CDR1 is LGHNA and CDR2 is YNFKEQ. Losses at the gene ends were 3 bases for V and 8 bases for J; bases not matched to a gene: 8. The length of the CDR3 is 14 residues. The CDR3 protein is CASSQAGGIREAFF. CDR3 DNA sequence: TGTGCCAGCAGCCAGGCAGGGGGCATTCGAGAAGCTTTCTTT.

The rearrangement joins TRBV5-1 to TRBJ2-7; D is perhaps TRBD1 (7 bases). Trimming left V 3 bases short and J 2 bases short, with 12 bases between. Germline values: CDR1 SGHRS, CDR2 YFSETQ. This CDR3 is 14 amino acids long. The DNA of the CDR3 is TGCGCCAGCAGCTCAGGGGGGCAGGCCTACGAGCAGTACTTC. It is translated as CASSSGGQAYEQYF.

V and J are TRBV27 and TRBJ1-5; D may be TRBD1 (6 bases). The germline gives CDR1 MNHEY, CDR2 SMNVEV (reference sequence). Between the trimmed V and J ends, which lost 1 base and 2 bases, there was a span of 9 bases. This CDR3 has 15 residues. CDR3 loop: CASSLWGAGNQPQHF. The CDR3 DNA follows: TGTGCCAGCAGTTTATGGGGGGCTGGCAATCAGCCCCAGCATTTT.

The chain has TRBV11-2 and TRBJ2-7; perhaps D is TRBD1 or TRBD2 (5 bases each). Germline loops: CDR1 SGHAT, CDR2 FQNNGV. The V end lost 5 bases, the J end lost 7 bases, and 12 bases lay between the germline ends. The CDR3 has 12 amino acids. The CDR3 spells CASSDSGREQYF. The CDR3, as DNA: TGTGCCAGCAGCGACTCGGGGCGGGAGCAGTACTTC. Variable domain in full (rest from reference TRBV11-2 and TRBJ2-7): EAGVAQSPRYKIIEKRQSVAFWCNPISGHATLYWYQQILGQGPKLLIQFQNNGVVDDSQLPKDRFSAERLKGVDSTLKIQPAKLEDSAVYLCASSDSGREQYFGPGTRLTVT.

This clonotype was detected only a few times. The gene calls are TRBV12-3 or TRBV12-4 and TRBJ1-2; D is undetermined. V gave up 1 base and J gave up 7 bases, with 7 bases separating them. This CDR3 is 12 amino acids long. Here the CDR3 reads CASSLGEGGYTF. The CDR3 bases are TGTGCCAGCAGTTTAGGAGAAGGTGGCTACACCTTC.

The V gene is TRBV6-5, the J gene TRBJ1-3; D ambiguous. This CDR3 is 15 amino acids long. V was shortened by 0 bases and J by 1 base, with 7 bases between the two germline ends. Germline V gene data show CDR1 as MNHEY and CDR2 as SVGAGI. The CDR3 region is CASSYSVGSGNTIYF. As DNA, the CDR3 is TGTGCCAGCAGTTACTCGGTAGGGTCTGGAAACACCATATATTTT.

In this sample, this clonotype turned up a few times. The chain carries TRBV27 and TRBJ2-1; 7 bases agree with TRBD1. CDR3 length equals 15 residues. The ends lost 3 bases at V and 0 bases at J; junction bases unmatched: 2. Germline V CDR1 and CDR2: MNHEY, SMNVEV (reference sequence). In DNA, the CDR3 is TGTGCCAGCAGTTTCGACAGGGACTCCTACAATGAGCAGTTCTTC. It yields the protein CASSFDRDSYNEQFF.

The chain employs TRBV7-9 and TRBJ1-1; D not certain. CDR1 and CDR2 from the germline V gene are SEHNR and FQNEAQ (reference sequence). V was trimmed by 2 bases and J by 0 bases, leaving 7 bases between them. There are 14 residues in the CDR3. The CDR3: CASSLSRLNTEAFF. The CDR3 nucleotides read TGTGCCAGCAGCTTAAGTAGGTTGAACACTGAAGCTTTCTTT.

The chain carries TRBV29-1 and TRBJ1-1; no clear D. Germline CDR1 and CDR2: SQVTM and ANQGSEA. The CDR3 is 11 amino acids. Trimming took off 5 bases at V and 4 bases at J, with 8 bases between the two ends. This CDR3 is CSVTRLTEAFF. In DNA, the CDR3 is TGCAGCGTTACCAGACTCACTGAAGCTTTCTTT. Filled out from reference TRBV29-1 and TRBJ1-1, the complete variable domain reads SAVISQKPSRDICQRGTSLTIQCQVDSQVTMMFWYRQQPGQSLTLIATANQGSEATYESGFVIDKFPISRPNLTFSTLTVSNMSPEDSSIYLCSVTRLTEAFFGQGTRLTVV.

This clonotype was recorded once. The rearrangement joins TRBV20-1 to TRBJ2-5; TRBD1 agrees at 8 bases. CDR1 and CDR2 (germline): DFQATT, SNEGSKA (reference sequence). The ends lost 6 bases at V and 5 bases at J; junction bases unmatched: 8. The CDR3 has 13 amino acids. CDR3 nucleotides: TGCAGTGCCCGGACAGGGTCCGTGGAGACCCAGTACTTC. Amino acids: CSARTGSVETQYF.

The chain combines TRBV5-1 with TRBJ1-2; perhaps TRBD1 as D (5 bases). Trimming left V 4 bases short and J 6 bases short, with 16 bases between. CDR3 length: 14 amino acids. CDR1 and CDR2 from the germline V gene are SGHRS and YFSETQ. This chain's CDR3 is CASSQGRNFDGYTF. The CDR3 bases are TGCGCCAGCAGCCAGGGACGGAACTTTGATGGCTACACCTTC.

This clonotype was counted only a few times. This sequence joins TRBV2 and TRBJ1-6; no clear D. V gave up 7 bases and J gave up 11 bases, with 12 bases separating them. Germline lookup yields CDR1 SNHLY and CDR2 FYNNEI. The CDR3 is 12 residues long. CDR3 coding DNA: TGTGCCAGCAATTTGCTCGGGACACCCCTCCACTTT. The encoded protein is CASNLLGTPLHF.

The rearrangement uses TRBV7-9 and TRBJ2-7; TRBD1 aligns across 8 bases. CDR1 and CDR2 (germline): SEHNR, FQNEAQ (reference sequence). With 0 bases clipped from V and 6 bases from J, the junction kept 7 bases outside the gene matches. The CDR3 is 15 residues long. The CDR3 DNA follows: TGTGCCAGCAGCTTAGCGACAGGGGATCAAGGCGAGCAGTACTTC. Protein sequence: CASSLATGDQGEQYF.

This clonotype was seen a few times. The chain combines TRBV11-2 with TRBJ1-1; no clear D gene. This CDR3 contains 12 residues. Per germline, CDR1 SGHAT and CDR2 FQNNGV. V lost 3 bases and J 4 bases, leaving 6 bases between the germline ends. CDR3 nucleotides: TGTGCCAGCAGCTTTTCGGGCACTGAAGCTTTCTTT. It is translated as CASSFSGTEAFF.

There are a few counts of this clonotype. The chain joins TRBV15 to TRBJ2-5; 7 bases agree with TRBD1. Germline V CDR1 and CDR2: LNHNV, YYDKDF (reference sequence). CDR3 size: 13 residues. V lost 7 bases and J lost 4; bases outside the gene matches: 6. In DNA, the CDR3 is TGTGCCACCACTCTAGCAGGGGGAGAGACCCAGTACTTC. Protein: CATTLAGGETQYF.

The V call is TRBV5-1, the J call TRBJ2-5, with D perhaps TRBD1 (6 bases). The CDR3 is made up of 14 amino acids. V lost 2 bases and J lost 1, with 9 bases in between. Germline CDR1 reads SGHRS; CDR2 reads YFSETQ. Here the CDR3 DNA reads TGCGCCAGCAGCTTCGGACAGAGCCAAGAGACCCAGTACTTC. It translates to CASSFGQSQETQYF.

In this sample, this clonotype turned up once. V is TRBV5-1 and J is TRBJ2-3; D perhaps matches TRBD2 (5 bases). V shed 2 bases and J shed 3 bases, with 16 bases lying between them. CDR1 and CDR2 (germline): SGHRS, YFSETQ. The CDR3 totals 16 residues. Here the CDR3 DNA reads TGCGCCAGCAGCTTCTATGTAGATCGGGGTACAGATACGCAGTATTTT. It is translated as CASSFYVDRGTDTQYF.

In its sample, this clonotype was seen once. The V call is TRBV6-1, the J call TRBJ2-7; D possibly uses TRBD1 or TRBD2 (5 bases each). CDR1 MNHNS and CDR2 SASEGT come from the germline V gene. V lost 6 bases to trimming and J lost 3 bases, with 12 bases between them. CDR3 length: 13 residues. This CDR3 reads CASSLGTFYEQYF. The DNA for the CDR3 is TGTGCCAGCAGCCTCGGGACCTTCTACGAGCAGTACTTC.